A single sample is the source of the 26 T cell receptor beta chains below, sequenced in a study of technical replicates of blood from a few donors listed by TCRdb under 2017. Libraries were built with the immunoSEQ multiplex PCR assay. TCRdb took over this immuneACCESS table, retaining in-frame rearrangements with V and J assigned. Such tables are incomplete; in checked studies, under half of the missing clones stem from an unresolved V gene, and the remainder is unexplained. The sample table contains around 50,000 clones; only one count was recorded for 90% to 97% of them. Together, the top ten hold about 0.41% of the sample. The sequenced sample was T cells isolated from PBMCs. These receptors were taken from a human donor in good health.

The chain joins TRBV27 to TRBJ2-6, with TRBD1 as a possible D gene (6 bases). V was shortened by 1 base and J by 0 bases, with 7 bases between the two germline ends. The length of the CDR3 is 16 residues. Germline lookup yields CDR1 MNHEY and CDR2 SMNVEV (reference sequence). In DNA form, the CDR3 reads TGTGCCAGCAGTTTATGGGACAACTCTGGGGCCAACGTCCTGACTTTC. Residues: CASSLWDNSGANVLTF.

In its sample, this clone was seen once. The chain has TRBV2 and TRBJ1-1, with D unresolved. V lost 5 bases, J lost 1 base, and 8 bases lay in between. Germline CDR1 reads SNHLY; CDR2 reads FYNNEI. The CDR3 consists of 13 residues. In DNA form, the CDR3 reads TGTGCCAGCAGTCTAGAATGGAACACTGAAGCTTTCTTT. Translating gives CASSLEWNTEAFF.

The chain couples TRBV6-5 to TRBJ2-7, with D unresolved. Trimming took off 2 bases at V and 0 bases at J, with 5 bases between the two ends. Per the germline V gene, CDR1 is MNHEY and CDR2 is SVGAGI. The length of the CDR3 is 13 residues. Here the CDR3 reads CASSYPGSYEQYF. CDR3 nucleotides: TGTGCCAGCAGTTACCCGGGCTCCTACGAGCAGTACTTC.

The V gene is TRBV5-4, the J gene TRBJ2-3; 11 bases align to TRBD2. CDR1 and CDR2 (germline): SGHNT, YYREEE (reference sequence). V was pared by 4 bases and J by 5 bases, with 9 bases of the junction left unmatched. The CDR3 covers 16 residues. The CDR3: CASSPSIAGGVDTQYF. In DNA form, the CDR3 reads TGTGCCAGCAGCCCGAGTATAGCGGGAGGGGTAGATACGCAGTATTTT.

This clone was found once. V usage is TRBV2 and J usage is TRBJ1-2; D is undetermined. Germline CDR1 reads SNHLY; CDR2 reads FYNNEI. This CDR3 is built from 12 residues. Between the trimmed V and J ends, which lost 10 bases and 4 bases, there was a span of 13 bases. For the CDR3, the DNA is TGTGCCACCCTAAAGCGCCTCTATGGCTACACCTTC. This encodes CATLKRLYGYTF.

The count of this clone is one. This chain links TRBV7-2 with TRBJ2-2, with D tentatively TRBD2 (6 bases). Germline V gives CDR1 SGHTA, CDR2 FQGNSA. CDR3 length equals 16 residues. The ends were cut back, 1 base at V and 5 bases at J, with 14 bases in the middle. Here the CDR3 reads CASSLVAGTATGELFF. The CDR3 DNA reads TGTGCCAGCAGCTTAGTTGCGGGGACGGCGACCGGGGAGCTGTTTTTT.

This chain joins TRBV18 and TRBJ2-3, with a tentative D call TRBD2 (6 bases). The germline V gene has CDR1 KGHSH and CDR2 LQKENI. The CDR3 runs to 16 residues. Deletions cut 2 bases from V and 4 bases from J, with 16 bases between. The CDR3 region is CASSPWRESVADTQYF. DNA for the CDR3: TGTGCCAGCTCACCATGGAGGGAATCAGTGGCAGATACGCAGTATTTT. Based on the CDR3 plus reference TRBV18 and TRBJ2-3, the full variable domain is NAGVMQNPRHLVRRRGQEARLRCSPMKGHSHVYWYRQLPEEGLKFMVYLQKENIIDESGMPKERFSAEFPKEGPSILRIQQVVRGDSAAYFCASSPWRESVADTQYFGPGTRLTVL.

The V and J genes are TRBV7-2 and TRBJ1-3, with D perhaps TRBD1 (6 bases). Germline V gene data show CDR1 as SGHTA and CDR2 as FQGNSA. This CDR3 contains 17 residues. V was trimmed by 3 bases and J by 0 bases, leaving 15 bases between them. CDR3: CASSFQGGFISGNTIYF. The CDR3 DNA sequence: TGTGCCAGCAGCTTCCAAGGGGGATTCATCTCTGGAAACACCATATATTTT.

This clone showed up just once. CDR3 sequence (DNA): TGTGCCAGTAGTAGTACAGGGGGCTCTGGAAACACCATATATTTT. Encoded protein: CASSSTGGSGNTIYF. This chain uses TRBV19 with TRBJ1-3, with 8 bases matching TRBD1. Looked up from germline, CDR1 is LNHDA and CDR2 is SQIVND (reference sequence). Losses at the gene ends were 4 bases for V and 0 bases for J; bases not matched to a gene: 2. This CDR3 has 15 residues.

The chain employs TRBV11-1 and TRBJ2-2, with a tentative D call TRBD1 (6 bases). CDR1 and CDR2 from the germline V gene are SGHAT and FQDESV (reference sequence). The CDR3 is 16 amino acids. The ends were cut back, 1 base at V and 1 base at J, with 10 bases in the middle. Written as DNA, the CDR3 is TGTGCCAGCAGCTTAGTAATGGGACAGAACACCGGGGAGCTGTTTTTT. Its translation: CASSLVMGQNTGELFF.

V is TRBV30 and J is TRBJ1-1; D gene ambiguous. The length of the CDR3 is 13 residues. V lost 0 bases and J 1 base, leaving 6 bases between the germline ends. CDR1 is GTSNPN and CDR2 is SVGIG in the germline V gene (reference sequence). The CDR3 bases are TGTGCCTGGAGTGTAGAGGGGAACACTGAAGCTTTCTTT. Protein sequence: CAWSVEGNTEAFF.

The chain is built from TRBV2 and TRBJ2-5, with D possibly TRBD2 on 5 matching bases. Germline values: CDR1 SNHLY, CDR2 FYNNEI. Trimming took 9 bases from V and 4 from J, leaving 15 bases between them. This CDR3 comprises 13 residues. CDR3: CASKWETGETQYF. CDR3 DNA: TGTGCCAGTAAGTGGGAGACGGGAGAGACCCAGTACTTC.

V and J are TRBV7-2 and TRBJ2-3; D is ambiguous. Germline CDR1 is SGHTA and CDR2 is FQGNSA. The CDR3 runs to 16 residues. V lost 5 bases and J 5 bases, leaving 20 bases between the germline ends. The CDR3 DNA sequence: TGTGCCAGCAGCCCCCGGGTGATCCCTCCCGGAGATACGCAGTATTTT. This encodes CASSPRVIPPGDTQYF.

The J gene is TRBJ1-2, the V gene TRBV5-8; 9 nucleotides agree with TRBD1. The CDR3 has 15 amino acids. Germline-derived CDR1 and CDR2 are SGHTS and YDEGEE. The J segment lost 7 bases and the V segment lost 1 base, leaving 8 bases of the junction unmatched. CDR3 sequence: CASSLPGQGIGGYTF. The CDR3 DNA is TGTGCCAGCAGCTTGCCGGGACAGGGTATCGGTGGCTACACCTTC.

The chain is built from TRBV9 and TRBJ2-7, with 7 bases aligning to TRBD2. Germline V gene data show CDR1 as SGDLS and CDR2 as YYNGEE. This CDR3 region has 15 residues. Trimming cost V 2 bases and J 7 bases; bases outside gene matches: 12. In DNA form, the CDR3 reads TGTGCCAGCAGCGTTACCGGGACTAACTATGAAGAGCAGTACTTC. Translated: CASSVTGTNYEEQYF.

The V gene is TRBV6-6, the J gene TRBJ2-1; 7 nucleotides line up with TRBD2. Unmatched junction bases numbered 7, after V lost 2 bases and J lost 6 bases. The CDR3 extends over 15 amino acids. The V gene's germline CDR1 is MNHNY and CDR2 SVGAGI (reference sequence). CDR3 loop: CASSYPAGDSNEQFF. In DNA, the CDR3 is TGTGCCAGCAGTTACCCGGCGGGAGATTCCAATGAGCAGTTCTTC.

This rearrangement joins TRBV27 to TRBJ1-2; 7 nucleotides agree with TRBD1. Germline values: CDR1 MNHEY, CDR2 SMNVEV (reference sequence). The CDR3 has 11 residues. V was pared by 10 bases and J by 6 bases, with 5 bases of the junction left unmatched. For the CDR3, the DNA is TGTGCCACGTTAACAGGGGATGGCTACACCTTC. It encodes CATLTGDGYTF.

The CDR3 spells CASSLYRQGWYEQYF. The CDR3 nucleotides are TGTGCCAGCAGTCTATACCGACAGGGGTGGTACGAGCAGTACTTC. The V call is TRBV28, the J call TRBJ2-7; the match to TRBD1 covers 8 bases. CDR1 is MDHEN, CDR2 SYDVKM, per germline. This CDR3 is 15 amino acids long. The V and J ends lost 5 bases and 4 bases, in that order; junction bases with no gene match: 10. Drawing the rest from reference TRBV28 and TRBJ2-7, the complete variable domain is DVKVTQSSRYLVKRTGEKVFLECVQDMDHENMFWYRQDPGLGLRLIYFSYDVKMKEKGDIPEGYSVSREKKERFSLILESASTNQTSMYLCASSLYRQGWYEQYFGPGTRLTVT.

The rearrangement joins TRBV19 to TRBJ2-7; TRBD1 aligns across 8 bases. The CDR3 runs to 15 residues. Losses at the gene ends were 5 bases for V and 4 bases for J; bases not matched to a gene: 10. Germline-derived CDR1 and CDR2 are LNHDA and SQIVND (reference sequence). CDR3 protein: CASSHVGQGDYEQYF. DNA of the CDR3: TGTGCCAGTAGTCATGTCGGACAGGGAGATTACGAGCAGTACTTC.

The V gene is TRBV6-5, the J gene TRBJ1-3, with 7 bases matching TRBD1. CDR1 and CDR2 (germline): MNHEY, SVGAGI. CDR3 length: 16 residues. The V gene end was trimmed by 0 bases and the J gene end by 1 base; junction bases not matched to a gene: 3. The CDR3 region is CASSYSSRGSGNTIYF. In DNA form, the CDR3 reads TGTGCCAGCAGTTACTCTTCCAGGGGGTCTGGAAACACCATATATTTT.

The chain combines TRBV30 with TRBJ2-2, with D possibly TRBD2 on 6 matching bases. CDR1 is GTSNPN, CDR2 SVGIG, per germline (reference sequence). Trimming removed 5 bases at V and 2 bases at J, with 15 bases between. The length of the CDR3 is 15 residues. Written as DNA, the CDR3 is TGTGCCTGGGGGAATGGAGGGACTAACACCGGGGAGCTGTTTTTT. Protein product: CAWGNGGTNTGELFF.

The chain is built from TRBV6-5 and TRBJ1-1; maybe TRBD1 (5 bases). Germline V gene data show CDR1 as MNHEY and CDR2 as SVGAGI. V was clipped by 7 bases and J by 4 bases, with 10 bases between them. The CDR3 runs 12 residues. CDR3 amino acids: CASIPGFTEAFF. The CDR3 DNA reads TGTGCCAGCATCCCAGGGTTCACTGAAGCTTTCTTT.

CDR3 in amino acids: CASSATGSTDTQYF. The CDR3 nucleotides are TGTGCCAGCAGCGCCACAGGGAGCACAGATACGCAGTATTTT. The chain joins TRBV9 to TRBJ2-3; D might be TRBD1 (6 bases). Trimming took off 3 bases at V and 0 bases at J, with 8 bases between the two ends. Germline loops: CDR1 SGDLS, CDR2 YYNGEE. This CDR3 has 14 residues.

V gene TRBV7-8 combines with J gene TRBJ1-5, with no clear D. This CDR3 region has 17 residues. Per germline, CDR1 SGHVS and CDR2 FQNEAQ. V shed 4 bases and J shed 0 bases, with 16 bases lying between them. The CDR3 DNA sequence: TGTGCCAGCAGCTCAAACCTAGATTATTATAGCAATCAGCCCCAGCATTTT. Translating it yields CASSSNLDYYSNQPQHF. The entire variable domain, with the rest obtained from reference TRBV7-8 and TRBJ1-5, is as follows: GAGVSQSPRYKVAKRGQDVALRCDPISGHVSLFWYQQALGQGPEFLTYFQNEAQLDKSGLPSDRFFAERPEGSVSTLKIQRTQQEDSAVYLCASSSNLDYYSNQPQHFGDGTRLSIL.

This sequence joins TRBV11-2 and TRBJ2-3; no clear D. The CDR3 extends over 14 amino acids. V was pared by 2 bases and J by 1 base, with 7 bases between. Germline V gives CDR1 SGHAT, CDR2 FQNNGV. The chain's CDR3 is CASSLYSRTDTQYF. The CDR3 DNA sequence: TGTGCCAGCAGCTTATACAGCCGCACAGATACGCAGTATTTT.

This chain uses TRBV2 with TRBJ2-7; no clear D gene. The CDR3 is made up of 14 amino acids. V lost 1 base and J lost 1, with 8 bases in between. From germline, CDR1 is SNHLY and CDR2 FYNNEI. In nucleotides, the CDR3 is TGTGCCAGCAGTGAAGTTACATCTTCCTACGAGCAGTACTTC. It specifies CASSEVTSSYEQYF.